This is a list of T cell receptor beta chains from one sample in a study of CD8 T cells in Susac syndrome. Using its own MiXCR run on the immunoSEQ multiplex PCR reads, TCRdb lists one record per CDR3 protein. The profile shows more than 95,000 distinct CDR3 sequences, around 94% of them singletons. The sample was CD4+ T cells from PBMCs. These receptors all come from a human donor in good health. Each CDR3 is given with its conserved first and last residue. Each record gives: J gene, clone size, V gene, D gene, CDR3 length, CDR3 DNA, CDR3 protein. D genes are given only for firm matches. Clone size is stated in some rows and not others, as once, few, many or a class when expanded.

>TRBJ1-2|-|TRBV29-1|-|14
TGCAGCGTTGAAGGTGGGGGGAGGAGGAAGGGCTACACCTTC
CSVEGGGRRKGYTF
>TRBJ2-6|-|TRBV3-1|TRBD2|16
TGTGCCAGCACCCGACTAGCGGGAGGTGGGGCCAACGTCCTGACTTTC
CASTRLAGGGANVLTF
>TRBJ1-2|-|TRBV7-8|-|12
TGTGCCAGCAGCTCCGCGGGCCAGGGCTACACCTTC
CASSSAGQGYTF
>TRBJ1-1|-|TRBV25-1|-|13
TGTGCCAGCAGTGAATCGGGGGGAACTGAAGCTTTCTTT
CASSESGGTEAFF
>TRBJ2-7|-|TRBV30|-|12
TGTGCCGCGAGGGGAGGAAACTACGAGCAGTACTTC
CAARGGNYEQYF
>TRBJ1-1|once|TRBV5-1|-|15
TGCGCCAGCAGCTTGTGGGGAGTTGAGAACACTGAAGCTTTCTTT
CASSLWGVENTEAFF
>TRBJ1-2|-|TRBV10-2|-|12
TGCGCCAGCAGTGAGGGGGACTATGGCTACACCTTC
CASSEGDYGYTF
>TRBJ2-3|-|TRBV6-5|TRBD1|13
TGTGCCAGCAAACAGGGGGGCACAGATACGCAGTATTTT
CASKQGGTDTQYF
>TRBJ1-5|-|TRBV20-1|-|15
TGCAGTGCTAGAATACAGCCGTTTGGCAATCAGCCCCAGCATTTT
CSARIQPFGNQPQHF
>TRBJ2-7|-|TRBV27|-|16
TGTGCCAGCAGTTTATCTAGGGGGAAAAGCTCCTACGAGCAGTACTTC
CASSLSRGKSSYEQYF
>TRBJ2-7|-|TRBV5-1|TRBD1|15
TGCGCCAGCAGCTTGACAGGGGCCGAACTCTACGAGCAGTACTTC
CASSLTGAELYEQYF
>TRBJ2-7|-|TRBV7-2|-|12
TGTGCCAGCAGCCAGACTAGGCTCGAGCAGTACTTC
CASSQTRLEQYF
>TRBJ1-1|few|TRBV6-1|-|13
TGTGCCAGCAGTACCCAAAGTGGCACTGAAGCTTTCTTT
CASSTQSGTEAFF
>TRBJ2-7|-|TRBV18|TRBD1|15
TGTGCCAGCTCACCTGGGACAGGGGGGTTCTACGAGCAGTACTTC
CASSPGTGGFYEQYF
>TRBJ2-5|-|TRBV29-1|TRBD1|16
TGCAGCGTTGACTCTCCCCAGGGGGCGTTCCAAGAGACCCAGTACTTC
CSVDSPQGAFQETQYF
>TRBJ2-7|-|TRBV7-9|TRBD2|16
TGTGCCAGCAGCCCTCGCGGACTAGCGGGAGACTACGAGCAGTACTTC
CASSPRGLAGDYEQYF
>TRBJ2-5|once|TRBV5-1|-|12
TGCGCCAGCAGCTCAGGCGAAGAGACCCAGTACTTC
CASSSGEETQYF
>TRBJ2-2|-|TRBV4-1|-|17
TGCGCCAGCAGCCAAGAAACGGCAGGGTGGCTTTCCGGCGAGCTGTTTTTT
CASSQETAGWLSGELFF
>TRBJ1-2|-|TRBV3-1|-|13
TGTGCCAGCAGCCCCCGTTCTGGCTATGGCTACACCTTC
CASSPRSGYGYTF
>TRBJ2-7|-|TRBV6-2/TRBV6-3|-|14
TGTGCCAGCAGCCCTCCTAGGGGCTCCTACGAGCAGTACTTC
CASSPPRGSYEQYF